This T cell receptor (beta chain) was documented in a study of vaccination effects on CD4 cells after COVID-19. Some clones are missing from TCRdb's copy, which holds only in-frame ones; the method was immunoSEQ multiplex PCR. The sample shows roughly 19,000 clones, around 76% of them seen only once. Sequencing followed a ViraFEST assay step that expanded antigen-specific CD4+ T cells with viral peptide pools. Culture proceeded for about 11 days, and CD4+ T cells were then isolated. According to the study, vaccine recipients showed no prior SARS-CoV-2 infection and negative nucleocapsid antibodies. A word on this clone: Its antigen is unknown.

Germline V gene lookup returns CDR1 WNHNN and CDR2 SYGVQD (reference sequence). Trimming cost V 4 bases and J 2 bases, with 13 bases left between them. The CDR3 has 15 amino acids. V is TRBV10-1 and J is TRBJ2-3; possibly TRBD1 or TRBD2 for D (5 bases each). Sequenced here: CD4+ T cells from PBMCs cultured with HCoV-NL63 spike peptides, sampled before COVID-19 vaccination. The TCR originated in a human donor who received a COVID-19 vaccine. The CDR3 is CASSAEGRPTDTQYF. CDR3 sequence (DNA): TGCGCCAGCAGTGCAGAGGGGCGACCCACAGATACGCAGTATTTT.